The sample holds a few counts of the clone carrying this T cell receptor (beta chain). The antigen is not known. CDR3 length equals 15 residues. Between the trimmed V and J ends, which lost 4 bases and 2 bases, there was a span of 15 bases. The germline V gene encodes CDR1 SGDLS and CDR2 YYNGEE. The record originates from a study of CD8 T cells in ankylosing spondylitis. The study's findings and limits: It appeared that ankylosing spondylitis blood was characterized by a TCR beta motif of fewer than ten highly homologous variants. As for the disease-linked clones, they showed a CD8+ phenotype and occurred at relatively low frequencies in peripheral blood.

TCRdb recomputed calls from the 5' RACE reads with MiXCR, one row per CDR3 protein. The data contain tens of thousands of distinct CDR3 sequences, about 5.6% of them singletons. This chain joins TRBV9 and TRBJ2-5; D unresolved. The sequence came from a female donor with ankylosing spondylitis or in good health (not recorded which). The sequenced material came from blood, either unsorted or a sorted T cell fraction (not recorded which). The CDR3 spells CASSSPALQQETQYF. CDR3 DNA: TGTGCCAGCAGCTCCCCGGCACTACAGCAAGAGACCCAGTACTTC.